This T cell receptor beta chain was retrieved from a study of blood T cell repertoires in COVID-19. At the level of the study: Sites across the United States, Italy and Spain contributed samples from acute and convalescent COVID-19. Sources were T cells, B-cell-depleted T cells, or PBMCs; the material itself was cDNA or gDNA.

The protocol was immunoSEQ multiplex PCR, while the TCRdb copy is restricted to in-frame clones and leaves out a portion. The repertoire has approximately 300,000 clones, approximately 83% of them found once; the top ten carry around a sixth. This clone was picked up one time. The V end lost 2 bases, the J end lost 4 bases, and 11 bases lay between the germline ends. There are 14 residues in the CDR3. The germline V gene has CDR1 MDHEN and CDR2 SYDVKM. The clonotype was recovered from a person aged 70 to 79 with COVID-19, enrolled during active disease. Sample: peripheral blood. V is TRBV28 and J is TRBJ1-2, with D maybe TRBD1 (6 bases). DNA for the CDR3: TGTGCCAGCAGTTTAGGGGGCGGTGTCTATGGCTACACCTTC. It is translated as CASSLGGGVYGYTF.